This TCR beta chain came from a study of CD8 T cells in Susac syndrome. V was shortened by 5 bases and J by 8 bases, with 15 bases between the two germline ends. The CDR3 covers 13 residues. Germline CDR1 and CDR2: SGHTA and FQGNSA. The RNA input was roughly 0.45 to 1 ug, and it was reverse transcribed with random hexamers. TCRdb used MiXCR to reprocess the immunoSEQ multiplex PCR reads, holding one entry per CDR3 protein. Of some 99,000 distinct CDR3 sequences in the sample, around 97% were seen once. Sequencing of TCR beta was performed on blood CD8+ T cells and on blood CD4+ T cells. This sequence joins TRBV7-2 and TRBJ1-2; D call uncertain. This sequence originates from a human donor in good health. Sequenced material: CD4+ T cells from PBMCs. The CDR3 sequence is CASSPLYGDGYTF. CDR3 DNA sequence: TGTGCCAGCAGCCCCCTTTATGGTGACGGCTACACCTTC.